One and the same sample provided the 18 T cell receptor beta chains below, sequenced in a study of shared T cell receptors in the human thymus. Generated by immunoSEQ multiplex PCR, the TCRdb table keeps only in-frame clones and is missing some. Altogether hundreds of thousands of clones are present, approximately 88% being singletons, with the ten largest covering approximately 0.011%. The same data also contributed to another study, on human thymus T cells.

The sample was thymocytes. Every receptor here comes from a boy under two years old with a congenital heart defect.

The V call is TRBV28, the J call TRBJ2-2; 8 bases are a match to TRBD2. The junction had 12 bases not matched to a gene; V was cut back by 4 bases and J by 2 bases. CDR3 length: 18 amino acids. Germline CDR1 MDHEN, CDR2 SYDVKM. CDR3 protein: CASSSGRLGLDNTGELFF. The DNA for the CDR3 is TGTGCCAGCAGTTCTGGGCGCCTGGGACTAGATAACACCGGGGAGCTGTTTTTT. The full variable domain, in which reference TRBV28 and TRBJ2-2 provide the parts outside the CDR3, is DVKVTQSSRYLVKRTGEKVFLECVQDMDHENMFWYRQDPGLGLRLIYFSYDVKMKEKGDIPEGYSVSREKKERFSLILESASTNQTSMYLCASSSGRLGLDNTGELFFGEGSRLTVL.

The CDR3 sequence is CASSPDRASEQFF. The CDR3 DNA follows: TGTGCCAGCAGCCCGGACAGAGCGTCTGAGCAGTTCTTC. This chain links TRBV5-8 with TRBJ2-1, with a tentative D call TRBD1 (6 bases). The CDR3 spans 13 residues. V was shortened by 4 bases and J by 9 bases, with 14 bases between the two germline ends. CDR1 is SGHTS, CDR2 YDEGEE, per germline.

V is TRBV5-4 and J is TRBJ2-2; 7 positions match TRBD1. The CDR3 contains 15 residues. The junction had 7 bases not matched to a gene; V was cut back by 7 bases and J by 1 base. Germline CDR1 SGHNT, CDR2 YYREEE (reference sequence). The CDR3 loop is CASSDGDRNTGELFF. Here the CDR3 DNA reads TGTGCCAGCTCCGATGGGGACAGGAACACCGGGGAGCTGTTTTTT.

This chain links TRBV11-2 with TRBJ2-7; TRBD1 agrees at 8 bases. CDR3 length: 14 residues. The V gene end was trimmed by 3 bases and the J gene end by 5 bases; junction bases not matched to a gene: 6. Germline lookup yields CDR1 SGHAT and CDR2 FQNNGV. The CDR3 sequence is CASSLGDRGHEQYF. CDR3 DNA sequence: TGTGCCAGCAGCTTGGGAGACAGGGGCCACGAGCAGTACTTC.

The chain uses TRBV7-4 and TRBJ2-3, with a weak D call TRBD2 (5 bases). V was pared by 7 bases and J by 2 bases, with 19 bases between. The CDR3 is 16 amino acids. Per germline, CDR1 SGHVT and CDR2 SQSDAQ. In nucleotides, the CDR3 is TGTGCCAGCACCCCTAGCCCGGAGAGAGTCACAGATACGCAGTATTTT. Its protein is CASTPSPERVTDTQYF.

The chain has TRBV5-6 and TRBJ1-2, with D tentatively TRBD1 (5 bases). Trimming left V 2 bases short and J 8 bases short, with 13 bases between. The CDR3 totals 13 residues. CDR1 and CDR2 from the germline V gene are SGHDT and YYEEEE. The CDR3 DNA follows: TGTGCCAGCAGCTTCCGGGACGGGGGAGGCTACACCTTC. Its protein is CASSFRDGGGYTF.

The chain couples TRBV7-8 to TRBJ2-3; 8 bases are a match to TRBD1. Germline loops: CDR1 SGHVS, CDR2 FQNEAQ. This CDR3 region has 15 residues. V shed 5 bases and J 0 bases; nucleotides not matched to a gene: 4. The CDR3 bases are TGTGCCAGCAGCCCCAGGACAGGGAGCACAGATACGCAGTATTTT. Its translation is CASSPRTGSTDTQYF.

The chain recombines TRBV10-3 with TRBJ2-6; D might be TRBD2 (6 bases). The CDR3 consists of 14 residues. Germline lookup yields CDR1 ENHRY and CDR2 SYGVKD. V dropped 8 bases and J dropped 8 bases, with 16 bases sitting between them. CDR3 amino acids: CAILTRHPSNVLTF. CDR3 DNA sequence: TGTGCCATCTTGACTAGACATCCATCCAACGTCCTGACTTTC.

The V call is TRBV4-3, the J call TRBJ2-2, with D tentatively TRBD2 (6 bases). Looked up from germline, CDR1 is LGHNA and CDR2 is YSLEER. V gave up 0 bases and J gave up 1 base, with 15 bases separating them. The CDR3 is 18 residues long. The CDR3 nucleotides are TGCGCCAGCAGCCAAGAACCTGGGCGGGGCCTGAACACCGGGGAGCTGTTTTTT. This sequence encodes CASSQEPGRGLNTGELFF.

The CDR3 loop reads CASSSVGAGWIRDTQYF. CDR3 nucleotide sequence: TGTGCCAGCAGCTCAGTCGGGGCGGGATGGATACGAGATACGCAGTATTTT. The J gene is TRBJ2-3, the V gene TRBV5-5; TRBD2 is a possible D gene (6 bases). The V end lost 3 bases, the J end lost 5 bases, and 22 bases lay between the germline ends. CDR1 is SGHKS, CDR2 YYEKEE, per germline (reference sequence). The CDR3 contains 17 residues.

This clone has only a few counts. This chain joins TRBV18 and TRBJ2-7, with 15 bases matching TRBD2. Germline lookup yields CDR1 KGHSH and CDR2 LQKENI. With 3 bases clipped from V and 13 bases from J, the junction kept 10 bases outside the gene matches. This CDR3 contains 15 residues. The CDR3 protein is CASSPIGLAGGISYF. Here the CDR3 DNA reads TGTGCCAGCTCACCTATCGGACTAGCGGGAGGGATATCATACTTC.

This chain links TRBV7-9 with TRBJ2-4, with D tentatively TRBD2 (7 bases). Deletions cut 4 bases from V and 2 bases from J, with 18 bases between. This CDR3 contains 17 residues. Germline values: CDR1 SEHNR, CDR2 FQNEAQ (reference sequence). CDR3 protein: CASSSEGEGRPKNIQYF. The CDR3 coding sequence is TGTGCCAGCAGCTCGGAGGGGGAGGGCCGCCCCAAAAACATTCAGTACTTC.

The chain links TRBV6-4 to TRBJ2-1; TRBD2 aligns across 8 bases. This CDR3 has 16 residues. Germline V CDR1 and CDR2: MRHNA, SNTAGT. V was clipped by 2 bases and J by 5 bases; unmatched bases: 8. For the CDR3, the DNA is TGTGCCAGCAGTGACCCGTGGACTAGCTACCACAATGAGCAGTTCTTC. Translation: CASSDPWTSYHNEQFF.

This chain links TRBV7-6 with TRBJ2-7, with 8 bases identical to TRBD2. The CDR3 runs to 13 residues. Trimming cost V 5 bases and J 6 bases; bases outside gene matches: 6. In germline, CDR1 is SGHVS, CDR2 FNYEAQ. CDR3 DNA sequence: TGTGCCAGCAGCCCCCGGGGGGGGAGCGAGCAGTACTTC. Amino acids: CASSPRGGSEQYF.

The chain joins TRBV27 to TRBJ2-2; 9 bases are a match to TRBD1. The V and J ends lost 5 bases and 6 bases, in that order; junction bases with no gene match: 10. Germline V gives CDR1 MNHEY, CDR2 SMNVEV (reference sequence). This CDR3 spans 16 amino acids. This chain's CDR3 is CASSRTGQGRAGELFF. In DNA, the CDR3 is TGTGCCAGCAGTCGAACGGGACAGGGAAGGGCCGGGGAGCTGTTTTTT.

This clone was counted once. The rearrangement uses TRBV4-1 and TRBJ2-1; 7 positions agree with TRBD1. Germline V CDR1 and CDR2: MGHRA, YSYEKL. The trim removed 4 bases at V and 5 bases at J, leaving 14 bases unmatched. The CDR3 contains 17 residues. In nucleotides, the CDR3 is TGCGCCAGCAGCCTAACAGGGGCAGTTTATGGGCACAATGAGCAGTTCTTC. It encodes CASSLTGAVYGHNEQFF.

This clone was seen more than once but under ten times. V is TRBV27 and J is TRBJ2-3; 10 bases line up with TRBD1. This CDR3 comprises 18 residues. Germline loops: CDR1 MNHEY, CDR2 SMNVEV (reference sequence). Unmatched junction bases numbered 12, after V lost 6 bases and J lost 0 bases. CDR3 in amino acids: CASRETGTGAPSTDTQYF. DNA of the CDR3: TGTGCCAGCAGGGAGACCGGGACAGGGGCACCTAGCACAGATACGCAGTATTTT.

This clone was counted only a few times. The chain links TRBV19 to TRBJ2-1; 11 nucleotides agree with TRBD2. Trimming cost V 5 bases and J 5 bases; bases outside gene matches: 5. The germline V gene encodes CDR1 LNHDA and CDR2 SQIVND (reference sequence). This CDR3 is built from 15 residues. CDR3 loop: CASSGTSGPNNEQFF. Here the CDR3 DNA reads TGTGCCAGTAGTGGGACTAGCGGCCCTAACAATGAGCAGTTCTTC.